This section outlines one TCR beta chain sequence together with its context. No antigen is known for it. There are no base qualities to consult, and no much larger clone falls within one base. From cysteine to phenylalanine, the CDR3 is 14 amino acids long. Only the CDR3 portion is preserved as DNA: 42 bases, with reading frame beginning at the first base. As encoded in the germline V gene, CDR1 is SGHAT while CDR2 is FQNNGV. V gives up 1 base and J gives up 4 bases, and the segment between their germline ends measures 11 bases. This sample is drawn from a study of technical replicates of blood from a few donors (dated by TCRdb to about 2017). The library was generated by the immunoSEQ multiplex PCR assay. As stored in TCRdb, this immuneACCESS dataset retains in-frame rearrangements with V and J assigned. A fraction of the clones does not appear; measured against another copy, unresolved V genes explain less than half of the discrepancy, and the remainder lacks a known reason. Present in this sample are 45,000 to 65,000 clones, roughly 92% of which were seen just once. Approximately 0.2% of the sample is taken by the ten largest.

The sample comprised T cells isolated from PBMCs. The receptor comes from a human donor in good health. The chain employs TRBV11-2 and TRBJ2-7; TRBD2 is perhaps the D gene, given 6 matching bases. The DNA is TGTGCCAGCAGCTTAGCCGGGGCGGGGTACGAGCAGTACTTC. The translation is CASSLAGAGYEQYF. This CDR3, with the reference TRBV11-2 and TRBJ2-7 proteins standing in past its ends, gives the full variable domain EAGVAQSPRYKIIEKRQSVAFWCNPISGHATLYWYQQILGQGPKLLIQFQNNGVVDDSQLPKDRFSAERLKGVDSTLKIQPAKLEDSAVYLCASSLAGAGYEQYFGPGTRLTVT.